This T cell receptor beta chain derives from a study of shared clonotypes between healthy human individuals. This clone was detected a few times. This table comes from immunoSEQ multiplex PCR, and its TCRdb copy is limited to in-frame clones, with some not included. The sample records millions of clones, more than 80% being singletons. Trimming took 0 bases from V and 5 from J, leaving 4 bases between them. CDR1 and CDR2 from the germline V gene are SGHAT and FQNNGV. The length of the CDR3 is 12 residues. This chain links TRBV11-2 with TRBJ2-5; D ambiguous. Material: naive CD4+ T cells from PBMCs. The subset was: CD45RA+ positively selected. The TCR sequence derives from a man aged 18 to 30 in good health. Some clones in this sample may be carry-over from other donors' samples. The CDR3 loop is CASSLESETQYF. DNA for the CDR3: TGTGCCAGCAGCTTAGAATCTGAGACCCAGTACTTC.